The subject of this entry is one T cell receptor (beta chain). This sample was taken from a study of CDR3 diversity in severe acne. Trimming shortened V by 0 bases and J by 4 bases, and 15 bases separated the two germline ends. The CDR3 totals 16 residues. Germline-derived CDR1 and CDR2 are LNHNV and YYDKDF (reference sequence). TCRdb ran MiXCR on the PCR reads and lists one entry per CDR3 protein. The profile covers some 90,000 distinct CDR3 sequences, with roughly 49% appearing a single time and approximately 10% taken by the ten largest. Sequenced input: blood. The sequence was obtained from a male donor with severe acne vulgaris. The chain employs TRBV15 and TRBJ1-2, with D perhaps TRBD1 (5 bases). The CDR3 is CATSRDVSGRAYGYTF. CDR3 nucleotides: TGTGCCACCAGCAGAGATGTATCTGGCAGGGCCTATGGCTACACCTTC.